The 15 T cell receptor beta chains below all came from one sample that was sequenced in a study of blood T cell repertoires in COVID-19. Here immunoSEQ multiplex PCR was the method, and the copy in TCRdb shows in-frame clones only, minus some. The data hold hundreds of thousands of clones, with approximately 90% observed a single time. The specimen sequenced was peripheral blood. Every receptor here comes from a man younger than 30 with active or convalescent COVID-19.

V and J are TRBV2 and TRBJ2-7, with TRBD1 matching 12 bases. The CDR3 has 13 residues. CDR1 is SNHLY and CDR2 is FYNNEI in the germline V gene. V gave up 11 bases and J gave up 6 bases; unmatched junction bases: 8. CDR3 DNA: TGTGCCGGTTCGAGGGACAGGGGGCCCGAGCAGTACTTC. Translated, it gives CAGSRDRGPEQYF.

The chain combines TRBV6-5 with TRBJ2-3; TRBD2 matches 12 bases. CDR1 MNHEY and CDR2 SVGAGI come from the germline V gene. V lost 7 bases to trimming and J lost 3 bases; unmatched junction nucleotides: 5. This CDR3 is built from 15 residues. The DNA of the CDR3 is TGTGCCAGCACCGCGACTAGCGGGAGAACAGATACGCAGTATTTT. Its protein product is CASTATSGRTDTQYF.

The rearrangement links TRBV9 to TRBJ1-1; 7 nucleotides line up with TRBD1. CDR1 SGDLS and CDR2 YYNGEE come from the germline V gene. This CDR3 spans 16 amino acids. The V gene end was trimmed by 3 bases and the J gene end by 5 bases; junction bases not matched to a gene: 13. The CDR3, as DNA: TGTGCCAGCAGCGACCCACAGGGGAAGGGGCGAACTGAAGCTTTCTTT. Its protein product is CASSDPQGKGRTEAFF.

This clone was detected a few times. The chain uses TRBV28 and TRBJ1-1; D is ambiguous. Germline lookup yields CDR1 MDHEN and CDR2 SYDVKM. This CDR3 is built from 16 residues. Deletions cut 5 bases from V and 2 bases from J, with 18 bases between. The CDR3 DNA follows: TGTGCCAGCAGTCCCCCCAATGGTTGGGCTAACACTGAAGCTTTCTTT. Translating it yields CASSPPNGWANTEAFF.

V and J are TRBV4-3 and TRBJ1-1; D is unclear. The CDR3 is 15 residues long. Trimming cost V 0 bases and J 4 bases, with 12 bases left between them. Germline loops: CDR1 LGHNA, CDR2 YSLEER. This chain's CDR3 is CASSQDWRLGTEAFF. In DNA, the CDR3 is TGCGCCAGCAGCCAAGATTGGAGGTTGGGCACTGAAGCTTTCTTT.

The chain employs TRBV6-5 and TRBJ1-2, with TRBD1 as a possible D gene (5 bases). The CDR3 totals 12 residues. V dropped 5 bases and J dropped 8 bases, with 12 bases sitting between them. Germline values: CDR1 MNHEY, CDR2 SVGAGI. The CDR3 DNA reads as TGTGCCAGCAGTCAGGGCGTGGGAGGCTACACCTTC. It yields the protein CASSQGVGGYTF.

This clone is a singleton in its sample. This chain joins TRBV6-2 or TRBV6-3 and TRBJ2-1; 7 bases map to TRBD1. The CDR3 runs 17 residues. Germline trimming cut 4 bases from V and 4 bases from J; bases unmatched to any gene: 13. Per the germline V gene, CDR1 is MNHEY and CDR2 is SVGEGT. Written as DNA, the CDR3 is TGTGCCAGCAGTTTCACCCCGGTCGGACAGGCTTACAATGAGCAGTTCTTC. Its translation is CASSFTPVGQAYNEQFF.

This chain connects TRBV7-9 to TRBJ1-1; D is possibly TRBD1 (6 bases). The CDR3 covers 13 residues. The V gene lost 2 bases and the J gene lost 4 bases, with 8 bases spanning the gap. The germline V gene has CDR1 SEHNR and CDR2 FQNEAQ (reference sequence). DNA of the CDR3: TGTGCCAGCAGCTTACAGGGGTTCACTGAAGCTTTCTTT. It yields the protein CASSLQGFTEAFF.

CDR3 region: CASSPGTGGYNEQFF. In nucleotides, the CDR3 is TGTGCCAGCAGCCCCGGGACAGGGGGCTACAATGAGCAGTTCTTC. The rearrangement uses TRBV3-1 (or the pseudogene TRBV3-2) and TRBJ2-1; 11 positions agree with TRBD1. The CDR3 totals 15 residues. The V segment lost 4 bases and the J segment 3 bases; nucleotides outside the gene matches: 2. Germline loops: CDR1 LGHDT, CDR2 YNNKEL (reference sequence).

J is TRBJ2-1 and V is TRBV5-5, with D perhaps matching TRBD2 (5 bases). The ends were cut back, 0 bases at V and 8 bases at J, with 15 bases in the middle. The germline V gene has CDR1 SGHKS and CDR2 YYEKEE (reference sequence). This CDR3 contains 15 residues. This chain's CDR3 is CASSLGDREWDEQFF. In nucleotides, the CDR3 is TGTGCCAGCAGCTTGGGTGATAGGGAGTGGGATGAGCAGTTCTTC.

This clone has a single count. The chain is built from TRBV6-5 and TRBJ1-4; D is undetermined. This CDR3 is built from 14 residues. V shed 2 bases and J shed 8 bases, with 12 bases lying between them. Germline V gene lookup returns CDR1 MNHEY and CDR2 SVGAGI. The CDR3 DNA sequence: TGTGCCAGCAGTTACCTTTCGGGAGGGGAAAAACTGTTTTTT. Its translation: CASSYLSGGEKLFF.

In this sample, this clone turned up once. This chain links TRBV5-3 with TRBJ2-1; 9 nucleotides match TRBD1. TRBV5-3 is known as an ORF, though its function is uncertain. V lost 3 bases and J lost 4; bases outside the gene matches: 2. This CDR3 is 14 amino acids long. CDR3 in DNA: TGTGCCAGAAGCTCGGACAGGGGATACAATGAGCAGTTCTTC. Its translation is CARSSDRGYNEQFF.

The CDR3 DNA reads as TGTGCCAGCAGCCCACCCGGGGGGTCCAGCACTGAAGCTTTCTTT. It is translated as CASSPPGGSSTEAFF. The chain employs TRBV7-2 and TRBJ1-1, with D perhaps TRBD1 (5 bases). Germline CDR1 SGHTA, CDR2 FQGNSA. The CDR3 is made up of 15 amino acids. V lost 5 bases to trimming and J lost 4 bases, with 17 bases between them.

V usage is TRBV10-3 and J usage is TRBJ2-6; TRBD1 matches 7 bases. Per germline, CDR1 ENHRY and CDR2 SYGVKD. The CDR3 is made up of 15 amino acids. The ends lost 3 bases at V and 3 bases at J; junction bases unmatched: 2. The CDR3 DNA is TGTGCCATCAGTGATACAGGGGTTGGGGCCAACGTCCTGACTTTC. It translates to CAISDTGVGANVLTF.

This clone was counted only a few times. The V gene is TRBV6-5, the J gene TRBJ2-7, with D possibly matching TRBD2 (5 bases). CDR3 length equals 11 residues. The V end was cut by 10 bases, the J end by 9 bases, with 16 bases between. The germline gives CDR1 MNHEY, CDR2 SVGAGI. This CDR3 reads CATTRGLVQYF. As DNA, the CDR3 is TGTGCCACCACTAGAGGGCTTGTGCAGTACTTC.